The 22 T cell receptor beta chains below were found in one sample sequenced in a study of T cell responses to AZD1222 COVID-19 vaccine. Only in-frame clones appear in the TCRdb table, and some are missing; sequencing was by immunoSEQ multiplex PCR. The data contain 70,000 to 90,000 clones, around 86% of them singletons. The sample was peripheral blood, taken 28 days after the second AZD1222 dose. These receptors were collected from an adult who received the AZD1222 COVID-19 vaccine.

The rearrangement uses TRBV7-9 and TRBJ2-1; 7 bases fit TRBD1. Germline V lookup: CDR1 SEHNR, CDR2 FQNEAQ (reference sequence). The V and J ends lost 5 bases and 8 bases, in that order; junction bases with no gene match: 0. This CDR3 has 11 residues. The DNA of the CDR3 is TGTGCCAGCAGCGACAGGGATGAGCAGTTCTTC. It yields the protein CASSDRDEQFF. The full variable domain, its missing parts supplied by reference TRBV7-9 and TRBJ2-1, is DTGVSQNPRHKITKRGQNVTFRCDPISEHNRLYWYRQTLGQGPEFLTYFQNEAQLEKSRLLSDRFSAERPKGSFSTLEIQRTEQGDSAMYLCASSDRDEQFFGPGTRLTVL.

The CDR3 is CASSLARNQQFF. CDR3 bases: TGTGCCAGCAGTTTAGCGCGGAATCAGCAGTTCTTC. The chain links TRBV28 to TRBJ2-1; D is unclear. V was trimmed by 2 bases and J by 11 bases, leaving 10 bases between them. From germline, CDR1 is MDHEN and CDR2 SYDVKM. The CDR3 consists of 12 residues.

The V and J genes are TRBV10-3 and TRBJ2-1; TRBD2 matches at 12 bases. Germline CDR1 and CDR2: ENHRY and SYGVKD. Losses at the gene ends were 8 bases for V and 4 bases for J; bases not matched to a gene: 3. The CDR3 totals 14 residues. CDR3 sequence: CAIGTSGGYNEQFF. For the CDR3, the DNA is TGTGCCATCGGAACTAGCGGGGGGTACAATGAGCAGTTCTTC.

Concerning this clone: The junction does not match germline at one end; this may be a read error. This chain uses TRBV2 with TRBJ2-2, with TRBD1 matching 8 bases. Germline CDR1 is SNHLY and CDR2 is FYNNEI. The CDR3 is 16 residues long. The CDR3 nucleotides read TGTGCCAGCACTGAAGCAGGGGGCTATAACACCGGGGAGCTGTTTTTT. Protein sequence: CASTEAGGYNTGELFF. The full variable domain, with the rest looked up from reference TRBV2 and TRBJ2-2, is EPEVTQTPSHQVTQMGQEVILRCVPISNHLYFYWYRQILGQKVEFLVSFYNNEISEKSEIFDDQFSVERPDGSNFTLKIRSTKLEDSAMYFCASTEAGGYNTGELFFGEGSRLTVL.

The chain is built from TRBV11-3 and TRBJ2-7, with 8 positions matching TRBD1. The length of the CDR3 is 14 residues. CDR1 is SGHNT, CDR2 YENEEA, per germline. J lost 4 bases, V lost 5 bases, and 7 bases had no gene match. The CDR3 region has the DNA TGTGCCAGCAGCCCGGGACAGGAAGATTACGAGCAGTACTTC. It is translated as CASSPGQEDYEQYF.

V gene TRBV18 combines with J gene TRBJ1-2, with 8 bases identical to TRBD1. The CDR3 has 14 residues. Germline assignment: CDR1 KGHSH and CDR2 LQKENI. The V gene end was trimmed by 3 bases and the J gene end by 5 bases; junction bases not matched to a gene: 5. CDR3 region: CASSPSGQDYGYTF. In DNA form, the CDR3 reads TGTGCCAGCTCACCTTCGGGACAGGATTATGGCTACACCTTC.

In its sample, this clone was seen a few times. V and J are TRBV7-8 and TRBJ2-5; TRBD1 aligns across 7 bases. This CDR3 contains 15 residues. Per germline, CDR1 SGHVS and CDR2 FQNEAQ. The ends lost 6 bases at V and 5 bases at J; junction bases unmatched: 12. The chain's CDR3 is CASSSTGVSVETQYF. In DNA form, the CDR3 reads TGTGCCAGCAGTTCCACAGGGGTTTCTGTGGAGACCCAGTACTTC.

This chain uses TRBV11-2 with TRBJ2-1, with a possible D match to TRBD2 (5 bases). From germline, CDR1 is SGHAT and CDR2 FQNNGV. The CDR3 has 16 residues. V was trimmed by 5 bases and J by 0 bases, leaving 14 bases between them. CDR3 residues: CASSPRGGSSYNEQFF. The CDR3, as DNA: TGTGCCAGCAGCCCTCGCGGAGGCAGCTCCTACAATGAGCAGTTCTTC.

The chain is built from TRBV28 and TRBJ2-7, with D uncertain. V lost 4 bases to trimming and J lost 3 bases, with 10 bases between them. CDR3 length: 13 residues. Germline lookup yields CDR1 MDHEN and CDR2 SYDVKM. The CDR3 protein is CASSSPDGYEQYF. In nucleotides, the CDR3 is TGTGCCAGCAGTTCGCCAGACGGCTACGAGCAGTACTTC.

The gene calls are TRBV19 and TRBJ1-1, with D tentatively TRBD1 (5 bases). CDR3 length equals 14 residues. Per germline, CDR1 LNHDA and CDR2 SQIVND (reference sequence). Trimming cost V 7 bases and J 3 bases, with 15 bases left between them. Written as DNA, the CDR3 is TGTGCCAGTAACTCAGGGCGCCAGGACACTGAAGCTTTCTTT. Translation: CASNSGRQDTEAFF.

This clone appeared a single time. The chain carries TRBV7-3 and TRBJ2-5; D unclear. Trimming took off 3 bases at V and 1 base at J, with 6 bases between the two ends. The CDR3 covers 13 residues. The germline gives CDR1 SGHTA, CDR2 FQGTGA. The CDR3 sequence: CASSLTRQETQYF. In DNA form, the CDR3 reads TGTGCCAGCAGCTTGACACGCCAAGAGACCCAGTACTTC.

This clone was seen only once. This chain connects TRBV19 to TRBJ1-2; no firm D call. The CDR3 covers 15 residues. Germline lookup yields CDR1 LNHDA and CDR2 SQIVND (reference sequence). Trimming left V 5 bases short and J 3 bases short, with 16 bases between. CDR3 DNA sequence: TGTGCCAGTAGTCGTATGCAGGCCGGGGACTATGGCTACACCTTC. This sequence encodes CASSRMQAGDYGYTF.

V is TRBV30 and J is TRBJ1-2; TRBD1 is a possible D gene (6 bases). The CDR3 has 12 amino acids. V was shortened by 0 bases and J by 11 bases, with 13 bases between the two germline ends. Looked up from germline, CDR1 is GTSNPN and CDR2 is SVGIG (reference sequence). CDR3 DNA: TGTGCCTGGAGTGTCAGGACAGCAGTTTACACCTTC. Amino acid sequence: CAWSVRTAVYTF.

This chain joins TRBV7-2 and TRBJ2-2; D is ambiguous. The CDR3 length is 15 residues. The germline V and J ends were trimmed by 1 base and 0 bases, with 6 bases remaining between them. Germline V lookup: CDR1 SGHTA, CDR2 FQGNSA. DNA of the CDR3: TGTGCCAGCAGCTTAGACGGAGCGAACACCGGGGAGCTGTTTTTT. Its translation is CASSLDGANTGELFF.

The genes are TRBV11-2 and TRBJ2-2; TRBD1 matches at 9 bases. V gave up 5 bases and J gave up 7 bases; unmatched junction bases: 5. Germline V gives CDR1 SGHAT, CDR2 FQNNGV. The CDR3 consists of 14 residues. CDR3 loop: CASSRDRASGELFF. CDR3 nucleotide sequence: TGTGCCAGCAGCCGGGACAGGGCGAGCGGGGAGCTGTTTTTT.

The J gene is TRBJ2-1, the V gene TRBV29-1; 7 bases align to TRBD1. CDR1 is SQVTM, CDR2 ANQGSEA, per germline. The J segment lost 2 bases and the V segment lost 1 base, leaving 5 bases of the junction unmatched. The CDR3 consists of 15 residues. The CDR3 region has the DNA TGCAGCGTTGAAGGCCCAGGGACAGCCTACAATGAGCAGTTCTTC. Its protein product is CSVEGPGTAYNEQFF.

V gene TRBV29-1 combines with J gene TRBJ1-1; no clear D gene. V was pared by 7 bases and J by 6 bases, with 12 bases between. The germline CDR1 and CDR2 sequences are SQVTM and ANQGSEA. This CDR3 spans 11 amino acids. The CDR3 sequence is CSATPGPEAFF. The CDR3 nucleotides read TGCAGCGCCACGCCCGGTCCTGAAGCTTTCTTT. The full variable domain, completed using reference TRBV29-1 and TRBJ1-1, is SAVISQKPSRDICQRGTSLTIQCQVDSQVTMMFWYRQQPGQSLTLIATANQGSEATYESGFVIDKFPISRPNLTFSTLTVSNMSPEDSSIYLCSATPGPEAFFGQGTRLTVV.

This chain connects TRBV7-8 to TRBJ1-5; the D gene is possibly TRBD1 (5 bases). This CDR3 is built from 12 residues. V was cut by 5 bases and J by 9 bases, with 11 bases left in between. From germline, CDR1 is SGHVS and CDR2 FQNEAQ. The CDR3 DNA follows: TGTGCCAGCAGCCTCGAAGACAGGCCCCAGCATTTT. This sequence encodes CASSLEDRPQHF.

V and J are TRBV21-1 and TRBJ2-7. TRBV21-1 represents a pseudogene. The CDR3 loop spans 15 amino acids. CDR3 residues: CASSKAKASLYEQYF. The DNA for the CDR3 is TGTGCCAGCAGCAAAGCAAAGGCATCCCTCTACGAGCAGTACTTC.

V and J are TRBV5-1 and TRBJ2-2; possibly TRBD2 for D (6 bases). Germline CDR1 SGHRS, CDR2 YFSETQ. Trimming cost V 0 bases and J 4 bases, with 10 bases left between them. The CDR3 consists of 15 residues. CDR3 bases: TGCGCCAGCAGCTTGGCCGGGGGTGCCACCGGGGAGCTGTTTTTT. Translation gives CASSLAGGATGELFF.

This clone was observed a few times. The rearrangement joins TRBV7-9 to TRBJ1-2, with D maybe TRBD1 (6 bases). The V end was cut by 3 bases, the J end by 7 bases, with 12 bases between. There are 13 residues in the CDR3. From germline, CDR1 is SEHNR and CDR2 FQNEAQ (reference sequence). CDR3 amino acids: CASSFRGQGGYTF. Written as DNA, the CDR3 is TGTGCCAGCAGCTTCCGGGGGCAGGGTGGCTACACCTTC.

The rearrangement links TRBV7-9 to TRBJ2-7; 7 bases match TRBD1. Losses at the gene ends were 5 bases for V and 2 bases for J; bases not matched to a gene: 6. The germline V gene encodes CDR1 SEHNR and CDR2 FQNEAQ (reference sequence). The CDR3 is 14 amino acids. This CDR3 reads CASSTATGTYEQYF. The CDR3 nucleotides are TGTGCCAGCAGCACGGCGACAGGGACCTACGAGCAGTACTTC.